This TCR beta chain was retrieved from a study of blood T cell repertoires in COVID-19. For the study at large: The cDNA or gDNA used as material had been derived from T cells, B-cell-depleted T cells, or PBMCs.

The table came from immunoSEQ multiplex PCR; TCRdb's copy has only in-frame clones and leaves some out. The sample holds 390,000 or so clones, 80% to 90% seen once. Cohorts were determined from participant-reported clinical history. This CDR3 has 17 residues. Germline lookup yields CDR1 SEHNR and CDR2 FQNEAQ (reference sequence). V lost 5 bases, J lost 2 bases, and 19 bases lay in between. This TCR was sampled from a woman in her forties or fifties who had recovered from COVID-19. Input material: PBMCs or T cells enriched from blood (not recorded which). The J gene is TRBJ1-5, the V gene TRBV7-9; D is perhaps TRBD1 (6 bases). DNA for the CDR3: TGTGCCAGCAGCCATGGACAGCTCGCCTTAGGCAATCAGCCCCAGCATTTT. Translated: CASSHGQLALGNQPQHF.